This TCR beta chain was identified during a study of blood T cell repertoires in COVID-19. Study-wide background: Researchers got acute and convalescent COVID-19 samples from the United States, Italy and Spain. T cells, B-cell-depleted T cells, or PBMCs supplied cDNA or gDNA.

CDR1 and CDR2 (germline): LNHDA, SQIVND (reference sequence). Unmatched junction bases numbered 13, after V lost 10 bases and J lost 4 bases. The CDR3 is 15 residues long. This clone was seen only once. In the study's own analysis: Amplifying reference gene primers gave estimates of nucleated cell counts. The protocol was immunoSEQ multiplex PCR, while the TCRdb copy is restricted to in-frame clones and leaves out a portion. That table supplies the V and J calls and clone size; D and trimming were determined from the DNA. This table has 110,000 or so clones, roughly 79% appearing once. This clonotype was obtained from a human donor in a cohort sampled during active COVID-19. The sample consisted of peripheral blood. The chain recombines TRBV19 with TRBJ2-7; 10 bases match TRBD1. CDR3 nucleotide sequence: TGTGCCACCGCCTTGAAGACAGGGGGCTTGTACGAGCAGTACTTC. It codes for CATALKTGGLYEQYF.